These 12 T cell receptor beta chains were sequenced from one sample in a study of blood T cells in healthy people across ages. Together with a sample-barcoded 5' primer, a J-beta primer mix was included in a second PCR lasting roughly 6 to 12 cycles. TCRdb itself ran the 5' RACE reads through MiXCR, one entry per CDR3 protein. Among about 1.1 million distinct CDR3 sequences listed, more than 30% were seen once. Sequencing used blood. These receptors originate from a man younger than 35 in good health.

This clonotype was detected only a few times. The V and J genes are TRBV6-5 and TRBJ1-5; D possibly corresponds to TRBD1 (5 bases). Trimming pared 4 bases from V and 7 bases from J, leaving 14 bases between. Per the germline V gene, CDR1 is MNHEY and CDR2 is SVGAGI. This CDR3 region has 14 residues. CDR3 region: CASSSLRAEQPQHF. CDR3 nucleotides: TGTGCCAGCAGTTCTCTCAGGGCGGAGCAGCCCCAGCATTTT.

This clonotype showed up just a few times. The V and J genes are TRBV29-1 and TRBJ2-2; perhaps D is TRBD1 or TRBD2 (5 bases each). The CDR3 has 14 amino acids. V shed 2 bases and J shed 4 bases, with 11 bases lying between them. Germline lookup yields CDR1 SQVTM and CDR2 ANQGSEA. CDR3 protein: CSVERDLGTGELFF. DNA of the CDR3: TGCAGCGTTGAAAGGGACCTGGGCACCGGGGAGCTGTTTTTT.

The chain couples TRBV12-5 to TRBJ1-2; TRBD1 aligns across 8 bases. The CDR3 contains 18 residues. Trimming took 5 bases from V and 1 from J; bases not matched to a gene: 15. Looked up from germline, CDR1 is LGHNT and CDR2 is FRNRAP. The CDR3 spells CASGPPGQAFTINYGYTF. The CDR3 DNA sequence: TGTGCTAGTGGTCCCCCGGGACAGGCCTTCACAATTAACTATGGCTACACCTTC. Complete variable domain (other parts from reference TRBV12-5 and TRBJ1-2): DARVTQTPRHKVTEMGQEVTMRCQPILGHNTVFWYRQTMMQGLELLAYFRNRAPLDDSGMPKDRFSAEMPDATLATLKIQPSEPRDSAVYFCASGPPGQAFTINYGYTFGSGTRLTVV.

This chain uses TRBV10-3 with TRBJ1-3; tentative D call: TRBD1 (5 bases). The CDR3 sequence is 15 residues long. Trimming pared 7 bases from V and 4 bases from J, leaving 17 bases between. The germline CDR1 and CDR2 sequences are ENHRY and SYGVKD. The DNA for the CDR3 is TGTGCCATCAAGGCGAGGGAGTCAGGGGGAAACACCATATATTTT. This encodes CAIKARESGGNTIYF.

The chain has TRBV11-2 and TRBJ2-1; no clear D. The J call may be wrong; the DNA end is better matched by TRBJ2-7. CDR3 size: 15 residues. Germline-derived CDR1 and CDR2 are SGHAT and FQNNGV. The CDR3 reads CASSATPSSYNEQYF. CDR3 DNA sequence: TGTGCCAGCAGCGCGACTCCAAGCTCCTACAATGAGCAGTACTTC.

There are a few counts of this clonotype. This sequence joins TRBV28 and TRBJ1-6; no clear D gene. CDR1 is MDHEN and CDR2 is SYDVKM in the germline V gene. This CDR3 contains 14 residues. The V and J ends lost 6 bases and 13 bases respectively, with 19 bases between them. CDR3 protein: CASRTFASLTPLHF. Here the CDR3 DNA reads TGTGCCAGCAGGACCTTCGCCAGTCTAACTCCCCTCCACTTT. The full variable domain, its missing parts supplied by reference TRBV28 and TRBJ1-6, is DVKVTQSSRYLVKRTGEKVFLECVQDMDHENMFWYRQDPGLGLRLIYFSYDVKMKEKGDIPEGYSVSREKKERFSLILESASTNQTSMYLCASRTFASLTPLHFGNGTRLTVT.

The rearrangement links TRBV28 to TRBJ1-5; TRBD1 might be the D (5 bases). This CDR3 comprises 13 residues. Looked up from germline, CDR1 is MDHEN and CDR2 is SYDVKM. V gave up 5 bases and J gave up 8 bases, with 13 bases separating them. The CDR3 reads CASSAWGGEPQHF. CDR3 DNA: TGTGCCAGCAGTGCATGGGGAGGGGAGCCCCAGCATTTT.

The chain recombines TRBV6-5 with TRBJ1-2; no firm D call. The CDR3 loop spans 16 amino acids. Germline CDR1 reads MNHEY; CDR2 reads SVGAGI. V lost 6 bases and J 0 bases, leaving 17 bases between the germline ends. The DNA of the CDR3 is TGTGCCAGCAGGACTCTTACGGGCCAGTCTAACTATGGCTACACCTTC. Protein product: CASRTLTGQSNYGYTF.

This clonotype was recorded a few times. The CDR3 sequence is CASSGTSGGQETQYF. DNA of the CDR3: TGTGCCAGCAGTGGGACTAGCGGGGGGCAAGAGACCCAGTACTTC. The chain combines TRBV6-5 with TRBJ2-5, with 15 bases lining up with TRBD2. This CDR3 is built from 15 residues. In germline, CDR1 is MNHEY, CDR2 SVGAGI. Losses at the gene ends were 5 bases for V and 2 bases for J; bases not matched to a gene: 0.

The V gene is TRBV5-1, the J gene TRBJ2-5; TRBD1 or TRBD2 may be the D gene (5 bases each). Germline V gives CDR1 SGHRS, CDR2 YFSETQ. The V end was cut by 4 bases, the J end by 2 bases, with 12 bases between. The CDR3 spans 14 residues. CDR3 in DNA: TGCGCCAGCAGCACCGGGACGCCTCAAGAGACCCAGTACTTC. Translated, it gives CASSTGTPQETQYF. Together with reference TRBV5-1 and TRBJ2-5, the CDR3 gives the full variable domain: KAGVTQTPRYLIKTRGQQVTLSCSPISGHRSVSWYQQTPGQGLQFLFEYFSETQRNKGNFPGRFSGRQFSNSRSEMNVSTLELGDSALYLCASSTGTPQETQYFGPGTRLLVL.

J is TRBJ2-2 and V is TRBV11-3; 7 bases match TRBD1. V gave up 4 bases and J gave up 6 bases; unmatched junction bases: 8. The CDR3 is 15 residues long. The germline V gene encodes CDR1 SGHNT and CDR2 YENEEA. In DNA form, the CDR3 reads TGTGCCAGCAGCTCCCGACAGGGAAGCCCCGGGGAGCTGTTTTTT. Encoded protein: CASSSRQGSPGELFF.

V is TRBV7-2 and J is TRBJ2-7; D possibly uses TRBD1 or TRBD2 (5 bases each). Trimming took 1 base from V and 10 from J, leaving 20 bases between them. The CDR3 sequence is 15 residues long. The germline V gene has CDR1 SGHTA and CDR2 FQGNSA. The CDR3 here is CASSLGRDQEEAQYF. The CDR3 nucleotides are TGTGCCAGCAGCTTAGGACGGGACCAAGAGGAGGCCCAGTACTTC.